The count of the clone carrying this T cell receptor (beta chain) is one. The antigen remains undetermined. The data were obtained in a study of CD8+ T cells in alopecia areata. Study-wide background: At a dose of 5 to 10 mg twice daily, oral tofacitinib was given to treated patients.

Looked up from germline, CDR1 is SGHAT and CDR2 is FQDESV (reference sequence). The CDR3 has 14 amino acids. The junction had 2 bases not matched to a gene; V was cut back by 2 bases and J by 2 bases. The treatment was: oral pan-JAK inhibitor, 5-10 mg twice daily. Peripheral blood and lesional scalp punch biopsies came from alopecia areata patients. Once RNA had been extracted, it was reverse transcribed into cDNA to act as the sequencing template. Assay used: immunoSEQ multiplex PCR; TCRdb lists only in-frame clones, some missing. The sample contains fewer than 25,000 clones, just under 60% of which appear only once. Whole-study findings and limits: Affected scalp, especially in alopecia totalis/universalis, had a higher clonality than normal scalp did.

This receptor was identified in a human donor with alopecia areata. This sequence joins TRBV11-1 and TRBJ2-7, with 8 nucleotides matching TRBD1. This sample comprised skin, obtained at week 4, from a patient treated with tofacitinib. DNA of the CDR3: TGTGCCAGCAGCTTACTGGACAGGGCCTACGAGCAGTACTTC. Translation gives CASSLLDRAYEQYF.